This T cell receptor (beta chain) is from a study of blood T cell repertoires in COVID-19. Study context: Material from acute and convalescent COVID-19 was sourced from the United States, Italy and Spain. The analysed material was cDNA or gDNA that came from T cells, B-cell-depleted T cells, or PBMCs.

Enrolled during active infection, Seattle patients were then followed longitudinally. The CDR3 is made up of 15 amino acids. In germline, CDR1 is LNHNV, CDR2 YYDKDF (reference sequence). V shed 3 bases and J shed 4 bases, with 13 bases lying between them. Per the authors' pipeline: Amplified reference gene primers provided the basis for estimating nucleated cell counts. Only in-frame clones appear in the TCRdb table, and some are missing; sequencing was by immunoSEQ multiplex PCR. The V and J calls and clone size were taken over from that table, and D and trimming were inferred from the DNA. Among fewer than 60,000 clones, over 80% were seen once, and the ten largest hold 10%. This clone was seen a handful of times.

The V call is TRBV15, the J call TRBJ2-1, with a weak D call TRBD1 (5 bases). The specimen sequenced was peripheral blood. The TCR comes from a man aged 25 to 40 with COVID-19, enrolled during active disease. In nucleotides, the CDR3 is TGTGCCACCAGCAGGAGCAGGGATGGATACAATGAGCAGTTCTTC. This codes for CATSRSRDGYNEQFF.